The clone carrying this T cell receptor beta chain has a handful of counts. This entry is derived from a study of blood T cell repertoires in COVID-19. The table came from immunoSEQ multiplex PCR; TCRdb's copy has only in-frame clones and leaves some out. This sample yields around 500,000 clones, of which 70% to 90% are seen a single time; 8.3% belongs to the top ten. This CDR3 has 15 amino acids. Germline assignment: CDR1 MNHEY and CDR2 SVGAGI. V was pared by 0 bases and J by 8 bases, with 14 bases between. Cohorts were assigned according to the clinical history that participants reported. Input material: PBMCs or T cells enriched from blood (not recorded which). This sequence joins TRBV6-5 and TRBJ2-4, with a weak D call TRBD2 (6 bases). The receptor was derived from a woman aged 55-70 years who had recovered from COVID-19. CDR3 amino acids: CASSYSGGRGDIQYF. For the CDR3, the DNA is TGTGCCAGCAGTTACTCGGGGGGTAGAGGGGACATTCAGTACTTC.